Here is one T cell receptor beta chain with its context. The CDR3 consists of 17 residues. V lost 1 base, J lost 5 bases, and 20 bases lay in between. This entry is derived from a study of patients and donors after allogeneic stem cell transplantation. Via MiXCR, TCRdb re-called the RT-PCR reads, giving one row per CDR3 protein. The sample consists of more than 850,000 distinct CDR3 sequences, more than 15% of them appearing once. This receptor was obtained from a human donor who was either an allogeneic HSCT recipient or a stem cell or donor lymphocyte infusion donor (not recorded which). It is not recorded whose cells these are; they may come from a transplant donor. Sequencing was done on a sample of blood, either unsorted or a sorted T cell fraction (not recorded which). The J gene is TRBJ2-5, the V gene TRBV12-3 or TRBV12-4; D might be TRBD1 (5 bases). In nucleotides, the CDR3 is TGTGCCAGCAGTTTAGGCCCCCCCCAGGGAACCCTCGAGACCCAGTACTTC. It is translated as CASSLGPPQGTLETQYF.